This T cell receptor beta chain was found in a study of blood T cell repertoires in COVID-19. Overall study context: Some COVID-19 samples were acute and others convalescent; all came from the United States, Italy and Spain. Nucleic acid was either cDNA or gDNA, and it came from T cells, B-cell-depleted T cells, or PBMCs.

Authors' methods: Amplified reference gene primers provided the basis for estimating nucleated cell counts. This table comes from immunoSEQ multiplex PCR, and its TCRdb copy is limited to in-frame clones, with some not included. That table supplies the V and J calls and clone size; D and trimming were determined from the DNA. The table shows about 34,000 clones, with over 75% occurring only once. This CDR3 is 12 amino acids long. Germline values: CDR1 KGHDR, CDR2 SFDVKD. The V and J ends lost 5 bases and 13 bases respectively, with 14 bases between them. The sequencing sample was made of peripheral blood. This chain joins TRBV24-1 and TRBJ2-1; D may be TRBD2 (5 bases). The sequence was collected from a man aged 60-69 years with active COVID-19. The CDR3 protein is CATSAGGPLQFF. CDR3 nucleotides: TGTGCCACCAGTGCCGGAGGTCCGCTCCAGTTCTTC.